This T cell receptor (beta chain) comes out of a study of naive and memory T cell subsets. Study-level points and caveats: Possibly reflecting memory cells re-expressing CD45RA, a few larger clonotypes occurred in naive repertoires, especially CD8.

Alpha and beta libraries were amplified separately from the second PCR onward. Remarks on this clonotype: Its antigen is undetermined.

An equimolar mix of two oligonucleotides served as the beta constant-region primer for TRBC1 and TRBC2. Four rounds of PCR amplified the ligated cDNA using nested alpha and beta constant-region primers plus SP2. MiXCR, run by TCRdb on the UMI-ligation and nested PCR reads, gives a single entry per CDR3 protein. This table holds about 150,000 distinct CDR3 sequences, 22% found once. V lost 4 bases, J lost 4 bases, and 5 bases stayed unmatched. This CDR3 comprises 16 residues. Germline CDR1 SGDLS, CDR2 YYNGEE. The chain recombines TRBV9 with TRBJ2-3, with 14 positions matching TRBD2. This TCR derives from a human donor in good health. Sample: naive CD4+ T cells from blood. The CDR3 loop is CASSPTSGRVADTQYF. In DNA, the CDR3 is TGTGCCAGCAGCCCGACTAGCGGGAGGGTCGCAGATACGCAGTATTTT.